A selection of T cell receptor beta chains follows, all from one sample in a study of long-term antiretroviral therapy in people with HIV. The table came from immunoSEQ multiplex PCR; TCRdb's copy has only in-frame clones and leaves some out. Among around 30,000 clones listed, around 85% were seen once. The sequences come from unsorted PBMCs, collected 3 years after starting antiretroviral therapy. The source is a man aged 35-49 years with HIV. The conserved cysteine and the conserved F or W are not part of the CDR3 here.

len,v_gene,CDR3aa
12,TRBV14,ASSQVDQAYEQY
11,TRBV10-2,ASGAPGWNEQF
11,TRBV10-1,ASSISRESEQY
14,TRBV5-1,ASSLGGGAGANVLT
15,TRBV10-3,AISEPGTGSPVETQY
15,TRBV14,ASSQPGLGRGNTEAF
12,TRBV7-9,ASSLDRGQETQY
13,TRBV2,ASSEWDRAFYEQY
10,TRBV7-2,ASSLGRVEQF
10,TRBV14,ASSRGSAGYT
14,TRBV2,ASQIPGQRNTGELF
12,TRBV5-4,ASSQGQARSPLH
11,TRBV2,ASSEGRGDGYT
12,TRBV19,ASSIELETYEQY
12,TRBV11-1,ASSFGQGSGEQY
12,TRBV2,ASSVEGSNQPQH
10,TRBV10-3,AISEWQGKAF
12,TRBV18,ASSPNMSGNTIY
22,TRBV13,ASSPVGRGAPGLAGSLAKNIQY
12,TRBV7-9,ASSPLGLPYEQY
12,TRBV6-1,ASSPGAVDYGYT
12,TRBV7-8,ASQGGPTNEKLF
14,TRBV10-1,ASSESRSYRYNEQF
12,TRBV7-2,ASGGLAASVEQF
12,TRBV2,ASSTGTDTDTQY
12,TRBV27,ASSLSNGQETQY
12,TRBV19,ASSSLDSNQPQH
15,TRBV7-9,ASSVGTRKGSYNEQF
8,TRBV6-5,ASTLSRQF
12,TRBV27,ASGDRRDSYEQY
12,TRBV6-1,ASSSGQVDEKLF
12,TRBV6-5,ASSYSNAQPEAF
10,TRBV2,ARKQGYYGYT
13,TRBV4-2,ASSQDLQGAREQY
11,TRBV18,ASSPGTEETQY
14,TRBV2,ASSEAKGLMNTEAF
14,TRBV19,ASSPSGQGANTEAF
13,TRBV10-3,AISVGDRGHGGQF
12,TRBV19,ASTAGTPNEKLF
12,TRBV11-2,ASSLGGGFRELF
15,TRBV30,AWSVLAGADSTDTQY
10,TRBV10-2,ASSSGVYEQY
12,TRBV18,ASSPQGQNSGYT
15,TRBV5-1,ASSPRTGLAGPYEQY
14,TRBV7-2,ASSVLAGPHYNEQF
11,TRBV27,ASSLPGGYGYT
9,TRBV20-1,SAPRGREAF
12,TRBV5-8,ASSSQTRKPEQY
11,TRBV7-3,ASSPNSATEAF
12,TRBV5-6,ASGVVGQSYEQY
17,TRBV23-1,ASSQGLGQGRVSNQPQH
13,TRBV10-3,AISDSDRNTGELF
13,TRBV5-4,ASSLEQGRPHGYT